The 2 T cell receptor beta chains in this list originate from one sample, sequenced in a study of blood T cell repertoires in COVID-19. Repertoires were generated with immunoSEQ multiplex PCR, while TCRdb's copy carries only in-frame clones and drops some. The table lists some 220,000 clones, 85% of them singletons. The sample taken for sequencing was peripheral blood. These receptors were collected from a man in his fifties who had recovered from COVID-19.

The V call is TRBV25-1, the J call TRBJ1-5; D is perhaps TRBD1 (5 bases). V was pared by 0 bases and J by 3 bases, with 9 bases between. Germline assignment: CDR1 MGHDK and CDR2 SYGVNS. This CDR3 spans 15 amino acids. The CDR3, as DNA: TGTGCCAGCAGTGAATATGGGGGGGACAATCAGCCCCAGCATTTT. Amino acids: CASSEYGGDNQPQHF.

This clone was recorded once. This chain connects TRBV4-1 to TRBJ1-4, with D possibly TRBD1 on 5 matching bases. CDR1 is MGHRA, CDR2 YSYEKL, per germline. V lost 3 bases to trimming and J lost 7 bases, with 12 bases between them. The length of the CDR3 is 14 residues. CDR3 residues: CASSHPGFREKLFF. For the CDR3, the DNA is TGCGCCAGCAGCCATCCAGGGTTCCGTGAAAAACTGTTTTTT.